This TCR delta chain was observed in a study of gamma-delta T cells after stem cell transplantation. By its share, this clone is large. TCRdb re-called the RT-PCR reads using CATT. The sample contains some 2,200 delta-chain clones, roughly 3% of which appear only once. CDR1 GEAIGNYY and CDR2 EKD come from the germline V gene. The CDR3 has 17 amino acids. Trimming stripped 0 bases from V and 3 bases from J, with 19 bases between. The chain has TRDV2 and TRDJ1; D possibly corresponds to TRDD3 (5 bases). The sequence was obtained from a human donor. It is not recorded whose cells these are; they may come from a transplant donor. The specimen sequenced was gamma-delta T cells. CDR3 coding DNA: TGTGCCTGTGACACCGTATCCTCGGAGGAGGGGGCCGATAAACTCATCTTT. As protein: CACDTVSSEEGADKLIF.